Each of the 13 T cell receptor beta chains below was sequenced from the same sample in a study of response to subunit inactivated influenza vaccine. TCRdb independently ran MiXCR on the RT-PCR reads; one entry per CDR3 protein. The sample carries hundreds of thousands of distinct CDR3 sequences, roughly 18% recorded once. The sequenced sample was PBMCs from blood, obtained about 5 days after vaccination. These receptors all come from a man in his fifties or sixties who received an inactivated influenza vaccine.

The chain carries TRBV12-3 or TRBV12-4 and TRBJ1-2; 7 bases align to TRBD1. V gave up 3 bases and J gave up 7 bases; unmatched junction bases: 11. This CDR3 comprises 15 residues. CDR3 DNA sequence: TGTGCCAGCAGTTTGACACAGGGGCCCTCACCTGGCTACACCTTC. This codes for CASSLTQGPSPGYTF.

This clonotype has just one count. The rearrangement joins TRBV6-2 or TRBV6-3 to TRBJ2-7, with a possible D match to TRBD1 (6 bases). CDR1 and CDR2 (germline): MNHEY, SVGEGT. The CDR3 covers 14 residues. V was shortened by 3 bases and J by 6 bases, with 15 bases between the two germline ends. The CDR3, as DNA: TGTGCCAGCAGTTATGCACAGGGTAAGACCGAGCAGTACTTC. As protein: CASSYAQGKTEQYF.

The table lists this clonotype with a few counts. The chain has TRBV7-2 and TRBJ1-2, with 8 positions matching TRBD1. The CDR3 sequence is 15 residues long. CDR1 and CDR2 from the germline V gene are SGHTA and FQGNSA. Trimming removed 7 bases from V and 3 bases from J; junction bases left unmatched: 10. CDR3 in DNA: TGTGCCAGCACCAGAGGGACAGGAGGTGACTATGGCTACACCTTC. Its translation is CASTRGTGGDYGYTF.

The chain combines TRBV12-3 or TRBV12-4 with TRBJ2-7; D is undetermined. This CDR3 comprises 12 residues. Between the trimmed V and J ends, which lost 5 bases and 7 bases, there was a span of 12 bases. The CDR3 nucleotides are TGTGCCAGCAGTGAGAACTTAGGGGAGCAGTACTTC. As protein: CASSENLGEQYF.

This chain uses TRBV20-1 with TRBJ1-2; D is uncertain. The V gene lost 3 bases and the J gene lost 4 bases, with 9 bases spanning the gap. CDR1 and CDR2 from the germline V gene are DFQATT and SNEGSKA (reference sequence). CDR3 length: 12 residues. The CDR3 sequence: CSASGERYGYTF. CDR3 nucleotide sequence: TGCAGTGCTAGCGGGGAACGCTATGGCTACACCTTC.

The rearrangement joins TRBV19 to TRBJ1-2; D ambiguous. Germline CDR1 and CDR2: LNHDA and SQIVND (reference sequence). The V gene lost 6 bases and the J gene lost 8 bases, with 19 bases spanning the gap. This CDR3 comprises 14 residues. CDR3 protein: CASSHPDGYDGYTF. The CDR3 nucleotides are TGTGCCAGTAGCCACCCGGACGGGTACGACGGCTACACCTTC. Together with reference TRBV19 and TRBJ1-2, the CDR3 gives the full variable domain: DGGITQSPKYLFRKEGQNVTLSCEQNLNHDAMYWYRQDPGQGLRLIYYSQIVNDFQKGDIAEGYSVSREKKESFPLTVTSAQKNPTAFYLCASSHPDGYDGYTFGSGTRLTVV.

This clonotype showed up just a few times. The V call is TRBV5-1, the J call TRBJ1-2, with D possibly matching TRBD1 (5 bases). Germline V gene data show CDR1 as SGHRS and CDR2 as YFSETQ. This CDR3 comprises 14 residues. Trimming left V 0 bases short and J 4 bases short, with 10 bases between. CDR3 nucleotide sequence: TGCGCCAGCAGCTTGGGGGACCCGGCCTATGGCTACACCTTC. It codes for CASSLGDPAYGYTF.

CDR3 region: CASSWTGGTSTDTQYF. The CDR3 nucleotides read TGTGCCAGCAGCTGGACAGGGGGCACAAGCACAGATACGCAGTATTTT. The rearrangement uses TRBV7-2 and TRBJ2-3; the match to TRBD1 covers 11 bases. CDR1 is SGHTA and CDR2 is FQGNSA in the germline V gene. This CDR3 is built from 16 residues. V lost 4 bases, J lost 0 bases, and 3 bases stayed unmatched.

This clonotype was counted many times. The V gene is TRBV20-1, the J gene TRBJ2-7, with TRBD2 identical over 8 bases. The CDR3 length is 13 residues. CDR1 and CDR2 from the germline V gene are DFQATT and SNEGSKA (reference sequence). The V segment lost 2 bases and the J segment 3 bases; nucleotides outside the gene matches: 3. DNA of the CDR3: TGCAGTGCTAGAAGTCTAGCGGGCTACGAGCAGTACTTC. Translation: CSARSLAGYEQYF.

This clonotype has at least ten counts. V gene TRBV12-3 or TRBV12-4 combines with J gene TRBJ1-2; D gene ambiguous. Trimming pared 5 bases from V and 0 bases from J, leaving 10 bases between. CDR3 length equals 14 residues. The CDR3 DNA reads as TGTGCCAGCAGTCCGAAAGGAGCTAACTATGGCTACACCTTC. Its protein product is CASSPKGANYGYTF.

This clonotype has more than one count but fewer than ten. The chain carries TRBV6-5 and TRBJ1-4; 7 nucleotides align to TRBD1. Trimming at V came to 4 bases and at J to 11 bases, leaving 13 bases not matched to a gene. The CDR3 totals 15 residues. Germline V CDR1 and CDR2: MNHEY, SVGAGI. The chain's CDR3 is CASSSDRVLPSKLFF. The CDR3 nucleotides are TGTGCCAGCAGTTCCGACAGGGTCCTACCGTCGAAACTGTTTTTT.

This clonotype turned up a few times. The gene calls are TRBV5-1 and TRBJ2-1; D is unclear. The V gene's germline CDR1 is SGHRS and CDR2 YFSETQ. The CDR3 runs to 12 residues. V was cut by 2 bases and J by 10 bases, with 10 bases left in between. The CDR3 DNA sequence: TGCGCCAGCAGCTTCAATCTCGGGGAGCAGTTCTTC. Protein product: CASSFNLGEQFF.

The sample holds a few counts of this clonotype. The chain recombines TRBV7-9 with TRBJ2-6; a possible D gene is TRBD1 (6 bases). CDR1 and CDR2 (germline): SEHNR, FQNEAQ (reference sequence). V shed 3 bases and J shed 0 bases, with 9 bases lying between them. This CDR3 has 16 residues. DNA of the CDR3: TGTGCCAGCAGCTTTGGGGGCCTCTCTGGGGCCAACGTCCTGACTTTC. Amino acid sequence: CASSFGGLSGANVLTF.